This TCR beta chain emerged from a study of chemoradiotherapy in HPV16-positive cancers. Study details: Candidate HPV-specific T-cell clones and common TCR motifs came from functional assays in a couple of HPV16-positive patients. Study findings and constraints: Candidate HPV-specific clones and E7-related TCR motifs grew in tumor during treatment. Better recurrence-free survival went with HPV-responsive T-cell expansion in HPV16-positive patients. The functional HPV-specific definition rests on just a couple of HPV16-positive patients.

This table comes from immunoSEQ multiplex PCR, and its TCRdb copy is limited to in-frame clones, with some not included. Among some 2,500 clones listed, more than 70% were seen once. Notes on this clone: Its antigen is not identified.

V lost 0 bases, J lost 5 bases, and 10 bases lay in between. The CDR3 extends over 14 amino acids. The V gene's germline CDR1 is GTSNPN and CDR2 SVGIG (reference sequence). This receptor was identified in a human donor with HPV-associated anogenital cancer. The sample in question was tumor tissue, obtained from a patient who underwent chemoradiotherapy. The rearrangement uses TRBV30 and TRBJ1-4; D is uncertain. CDR3 in amino acids: CAWSVPGTNEKLFF. CDR3 bases: TGTGCCTGGAGTGTACCAGGAACCAATGAAAAACTGTTTTTT. The full variable domain, completed using reference TRBV30 and TRBJ1-4, is SQTIHQWPATLVQPVGSPLSLECTVEGTSNPNLYWYRQAAGRGLQLLFYSVGIGQISSEVPQNLSASRPQDRQFILSSKKLLLSDSGFYLCAWSVPGTNEKLFFGSGTQLSVL.